The next 31 T cell receptor beta chains were all read from a single sample in a study of blood T cell repertoires in COVID-19 (dated by TCRdb to about 2020). The library was prepared using the immunoSEQ multiplex PCR assay. TCRdb retrieved this table from immuneACCESS and kept in-frame rearrangements only. Not all clones are present; in checked studies, unresolved V genes account for under half, and no reason is known for the remainder. The sample profile shows some 230,000 clones; approximately 83% of them were found once. The ten most abundant clones make up 1.3% of the sample. The sample comprised PBMCs or T cells enriched from blood (not recorded which). The source of these receptors is a woman between 40 and 50 years old with acute COVID-19.

The chain is built from TRBV2 and TRBJ1-1, with a tentative D call TRBD1 (6 bases). There are 13 residues in the CDR3. Germline-derived CDR1 and CDR2 are SNHLY and FYNNEI. Trimming took off 1 base at V and 7 bases at J, with 10 bases between the two ends. Here the CDR3 reads CASSEEQGVEAFF. The CDR3 region has the DNA TGTGCCAGCAGTGAAGAACAGGGAGTTGAAGCTTTCTTT.

The chain carries TRBV16 and TRBJ2-1, with a possible D match to TRBD2 (6 bases). The germline V gene encodes CDR1 KGHSY and CDR2 FQNENV. V dropped 1 base and J dropped 0 bases, with 16 bases sitting between them. CDR3 length equals 18 residues. Here the CDR3 reads CASSQWSLANASYNEQFF. Here the CDR3 DNA reads TGTGCCAGCAGCCAATGGAGTCTAGCGAATGCCTCCTACAATGAGCAGTTCTTC.

The V call is TRBV7-9, the J call TRBJ1-1, with D tentatively TRBD1 (5 bases). V lost 8 bases and J lost 4, with 14 bases in between. The CDR3 loop spans 13 amino acids. CDR1 is SEHNR and CDR2 is FQNEAQ in the germline V gene (reference sequence). The CDR3 region is CASGGRVTTEAFF. The CDR3 bases are TGTGCCAGCGGGGGGAGGGTAACCACTGAAGCTTTCTTT.

A few counts support this clone. This chain links TRBV6-1 with TRBJ2-7, with 13 bases identical to TRBD2. CDR1 is MNHNS, CDR2 SASEGT, per germline. This CDR3 has 18 amino acids. The J segment lost 5 bases and the V segment lost 3 bases, leaving 13 bases of the junction unmatched. For the CDR3, the DNA is TGTGCCAGCAGTGACGGGATCCCGGGACTAGCGGGAAAGGACGAGCAGTACTTC. This sequence encodes CASSDGIPGLAGKDEQYF.

The chain has TRBV28 and TRBJ1-5; D gene unclear. Germline assignment: CDR1 MDHEN and CDR2 SYDVKM. The CDR3 is made up of 15 amino acids. Trimming stripped 6 bases from V and 0 bases from J, with 12 bases between. CDR3 nucleotides: TGTGCCAGCAGCCGTGACGGGAATAGCAATCAGCCCCAGCATTTT. Translation gives CASSRDGNSNQPQHF.

This clone was recorded only once. The chain carries TRBV29-1 and TRBJ2-1, with 8 bases identical to TRBD2. The V gene end was trimmed by 0 bases and the J gene end by 1 base; junction bases not matched to a gene: 11. The germline V gene has CDR1 SQVTM and CDR2 ANQGSEA. This CDR3 has 18 amino acids. CDR3 in amino acids: CSVEDPAGVNNSYNEQFF. The CDR3 DNA is TGCAGCGTTGAAGACCCAGCGGGAGTCAATAATTCCTACAATGAGCAGTTCTTC.

This chain connects TRBV18 to TRBJ1-6; TRBD1 matches at 8 bases. The J segment lost 6 bases and the V segment lost 1 base, leaving 2 bases of the junction unmatched. The CDR3 totals 15 residues. Per the germline V gene, CDR1 is KGHSH and CDR2 is LQKENI. The CDR3 loop reads CASSPLDRGNSPLHF. The DNA for the CDR3 is TGTGCCAGCTCACCACTCGACAGGGGTAATTCACCCCTCCACTTT.

V is TRBV28 and J is TRBJ2-3, with 7 nucleotides matching TRBD1. The junction had 8 bases not matched to a gene; V was cut back by 4 bases and J by 4 bases. The CDR3 covers 15 residues. Germline lookup yields CDR1 MDHEN and CDR2 SYDVKM. The CDR3 DNA follows: TGTGCCAGCAGTTCTCTAGGGGGCGGGTCAGATACGCAGTATTTT. It specifies CASSSLGGGSDTQYF. Filled out from reference TRBV28 and TRBJ2-3, the complete variable domain reads DVKVTQSSRYLVKRTGEKVFLECVQDMDHENMFWYRQDPGLGLRLIYFSYDVKMKEKGDIPEGYSVSREKKERFSLILESASTNQTSMYLCASSSLGGGSDTQYFGPGTRLTVL.

Here the CDR3 DNA reads TGTGCCAGCAGGCGGACTAGCGGAGAGACCCAGTACTTC. It codes for CASRRTSGETQYF. The chain is built from TRBV12-3 or TRBV12-4 and TRBJ2-5; 10 bases fit TRBD2. The trim removed 6 bases at V and 4 bases at J, leaving 2 bases unmatched. This CDR3 comprises 13 residues.

The chain links TRBV11-2 to TRBJ2-1; D unclear. CDR3 length equals 14 residues. Between the trimmed V and J ends, which lost 0 bases and 11 bases, there was a span of 14 bases. Per the germline V gene, CDR1 is SGHAT and CDR2 is FQNNGV. The CDR3 loop reads CASSLDLEYAKQFF. The DNA of the CDR3 is TGTGCCAGCAGCTTAGATCTTGAGTACGCCAAGCAGTTCTTC. The entire variable domain, with the rest obtained from reference TRBV11-2 and TRBJ2-1, is as follows: EAGVAQSPRYKIIEKRQSVAFWCNPISGHATLYWYQQILGQGPKLLIQFQNNGVVDDSQLPKDRFSAERLKGVDSTLKIQPAKLEDSAVYLCASSLDLEYAKQFFGPGTRLTVL.

V usage is TRBV7-2 and J usage is TRBJ1-6; 8 nucleotides match TRBD1. The CDR3 loop spans 15 amino acids. J gave up 9 bases and V 1 base, and 5 bases lay outside the gene matches. CDR1 and CDR2 (germline): SGHTA, FQGNSA. The CDR3 loop reads CASSLVPDRASPLHF. CDR3 DNA sequence: TGTGCCAGCAGCTTAGTCCCGGACAGGGCTTCACCCCTCCACTTT.

The CDR3 DNA sequence: TGTGCCAGCAGTTTAGGGACAGGGGGTGAGCAGTTCTTC. Protein: CASSLGTGGEQFF. This chain links TRBV27 with TRBJ2-1; 11 bases map to TRBD1. Trimming took 2 bases from V and 9 from J; bases not matched to a gene: 0. From germline, CDR1 is MNHEY and CDR2 SMNVEV (reference sequence). The CDR3 is 13 amino acids.

The chain joins TRBV24-1 to TRBJ2-2; TRBD2 is a possible D gene (7 bases). Germline V gene sequence: CDR1 KGHDR, CDR2 SFDVKD. The CDR3 is 17 amino acids. Trimming stripped 5 bases from V and 2 bases from J, with 17 bases between. CDR3 coding DNA: TGTGCCACCAGTGTTTCGGGGGGCGGACTAAACACCGGGGAGCTGTTTTTT. Amino acid sequence: CATSVSGGGLNTGELFF.

J is TRBJ1-1 and V is TRBV5-6; the D is unclear. Germline-derived CDR1 and CDR2 are SGHDT and YYEEEE. CDR3 length: 15 amino acids. V shed 1 base and J shed 4 bases, with 14 bases lying between them. CDR3 sequence reads: CASSLWSGFGTEAFF. The CDR3 region has the DNA TGTGCCAGCAGCTTGTGGTCGGGTTTTGGCACTGAAGCTTTCTTT. Drawing the rest from reference TRBV5-6 and TRBJ1-1, the complete variable domain is DAGVTQSPTHLIKTRGQQVTLRCSPKSGHDTVSWYQQALGQGPQFIFQYYEEEERQRGNFPDRFSGHQFPNYSSELNVNALLLGDSALYLCASSLWSGFGTEAFFGQGTRLTVV.

This clone was seen once. The chain joins TRBV4-3 to TRBJ2-1; 9 bases agree with TRBD2. The CDR3 covers 16 residues. V was clipped by 5 bases and J by 4 bases; unmatched bases: 9. Germline CDR1 LGHNA, CDR2 YSLEER. DNA of the CDR3: TGCGCCAGCAGCGACATTGGGAGCGGGGGGTACAATGAGCAGTTCTTC. Protein product: CASSDIGSGGYNEQFF.

The rearrangement joins TRBV10-2 to TRBJ2-1; TRBD2 matches at 11 bases. The CDR3 is made up of 15 amino acids. V lost 6 bases, J lost 9 bases, and 10 bases stayed unmatched. Germline loops: CDR1 WSHSY, CDR2 SAAADI. CDR3 sequence reads: CASRLAGARQAEQFF. CDR3 nucleotide sequence: TGCGCCAGCAGACTAGCGGGAGCCCGCCAAGCTGAGCAGTTCTTC.

The V gene is TRBV6-1, the J gene TRBJ2-1; D possibly corresponds to TRBD2 (6 bases). Germline V CDR1 and CDR2: MNHNS, SASEGT. The CDR3 totals 14 residues. Trimming removed 3 bases at V and 4 bases at J, with 10 bases between. The CDR3: CASSEREYYNEQFF. CDR3 nucleotides: TGTGCCAGCAGTGAGCGGGAATATTACAATGAGCAGTTCTTC.

V usage is TRBV5-1 and J usage is TRBJ1-1; 7 bases line up with TRBD1. The CDR3 sequence is 14 residues long. Germline loops: CDR1 SGHRS, CDR2 YFSETQ. The V and J ends lost 7 bases and 0 bases, in that order; junction bases with no gene match: 6. Here the CDR3 DNA reads TGCGCCAGCCGCTACAGGGGTATGAACACTGAAGCTTTCTTT. Amino acid sequence: CASRYRGMNTEAFF. Full variable domain (missing parts from reference TRBV5-1 and TRBJ1-1): KAGVTQTPRYLIKTRGQQVTLSCSPISGHRSVSWYQQTPGQGLQFLFEYFSETQRNKGNFPGRFSGRQFSNSRSEMNVSTLELGDSALYLCASRYRGMNTEAFFGQGTRLTVV.

This sequence joins TRBV27 and TRBJ2-7; 7 nucleotides agree with TRBD2. CDR1 MNHEY and CDR2 SMNVEV come from the germline V gene (reference sequence). The CDR3 has 16 residues. Trimming took 5 bases from V and 6 from J; bases not matched to a gene: 16. The CDR3 loop reads CASSPALGGSIVEQYF. The CDR3 coding sequence is TGTGCCAGCAGTCCCGCCCTGGGCGGGAGTATAGTCGAGCAGTACTTC.

V and J are TRBV6-5 and TRBJ1-2; D gene unclear. Germline V gives CDR1 MNHEY, CDR2 SVGAGI. The CDR3 is made up of 13 amino acids. V was pared by 2 bases and J by 6 bases, with 10 bases between. In nucleotides, the CDR3 is TGTGCCAGCAGTTACCCCGGACTAAATGGCTACACCTTC. Translated: CASSYPGLNGYTF.

The chain carries TRBV5-4 and TRBJ2-2; possibly TRBD1 for D (6 bases). CDR1 SGHNT and CDR2 YYREEE come from the germline V gene (reference sequence). The CDR3 runs to 16 residues. V lost 0 bases to trimming and J lost 5 bases, with 14 bases between them. Here the CDR3 DNA reads TGTGCCAGCAGCTTGGTGGGGGCCACTTCTACCGGGGAGCTGTTTTTT. The encoded protein is CASSLVGATSTGELFF.

The sample holds one count of this clone. The rearrangement links TRBV7-3 to TRBJ2-1; 13 nucleotides match TRBD2. The CDR3 totals 17 residues. Germline CDR1 SGHTA, CDR2 FQGTGA. Trimming took 5 bases from V and 3 from J; bases not matched to a gene: 7. For the CDR3, the DNA is TGTGCCAGCAGCCTGACGGGACTAGCGGGAAACTACAATGAGCAGTTCTTC. It specifies CASSLTGLAGNYNEQFF.

The count of this clone is one. Here the CDR3 DNA reads TGTGCCAGCAGATCGGAACAGGGTATTCATTCACCCCTCCACTTT. It yields the protein CASRSEQGIHSPLHF. The chain couples TRBV7-9 to TRBJ1-6; possible D gene TRBD1, 6 bases. Deletions cut 6 bases from V and 8 bases from J, with 17 bases between. The germline gives CDR1 SEHNR, CDR2 FQNEAQ (reference sequence). There are 15 residues in the CDR3.

This clone was recorded once. The rearrangement joins TRBV30 to TRBJ2-3, with D perhaps TRBD2 (7 bases). V was clipped by 2 bases and J by 9 bases, with 18 bases between them. In germline, CDR1 is GTSNPN, CDR2 SVGIG (reference sequence). CDR3 size: 14 residues. Here the CDR3 reads CAWSLGGVYPTQYF. The CDR3 region has the DNA TGTGCCTGGAGTTTAGGGGGGGTATATCCAACGCAGTATTTT.

The J gene is TRBJ2-1, the V gene TRBV10-2, with 13 bases aligning to TRBD2. CDR3 length: 17 amino acids. In germline, CDR1 is WSHSY, CDR2 SAAADI. The ends lost 5 bases at V and 9 bases at J; junction bases unmatched: 13. The CDR3: CASSPTALAGGSGEQFF. The CDR3 DNA is TGCGCCAGCAGTCCTACAGCACTAGCGGGGGGGAGCGGTGAGCAGTTCTTC.

The rearrangement uses TRBV12-5 and TRBJ1-1; 7 positions match TRBD1. The CDR3 runs to 16 residues. J lost 7 bases, V lost 0 bases, and 11 bases had no gene match. The V gene's germline CDR1 is LGHNT and CDR2 FRNRAP. The CDR3 reads CASGLVPPGGRVEAFF. Written as DNA, the CDR3 is TGTGCTAGTGGTTTGGTACCTCCAGGGGGACGTGTTGAAGCTTTCTTT.

The chain employs TRBV7-9 and TRBJ1-2; D gene uncertain. CDR3 length: 17 amino acids. Trimming left V 0 bases short and J 2 bases short, with 16 bases between. Looked up from germline, CDR1 is SEHNR and CDR2 is FQNEAQ (reference sequence). In DNA form, the CDR3 reads TGTGCCAGCAGCTTAGCGCTAGATGGCATCTCCAACTATGGCTACACCTTC. Residues: CASSLALDGISNYGYTF.

This clone appeared once. The chain carries TRBV5-1 and TRBJ2-5; 11 nucleotides align to TRBD1. CDR3 length equals 15 residues. V lost 4 bases and J lost 2; bases outside the gene matches: 4. CDR1 and CDR2 from the germline V gene are SGHRS and YFSETQ. CDR3: CASSLGQGVQETQYF. The CDR3 DNA reads as TGCGCCAGCAGCCTGGGACAGGGGGTGCAAGAGACCCAGTACTTC.

This chain links TRBV5-1 with TRBJ2-7; TRBD2 matches 7 bases. The CDR3 loop spans 15 amino acids. Germline trimming cut 3 bases from V and 2 bases from J; bases unmatched to any gene: 8. CDR1 and CDR2 (germline): SGHRS, YFSETQ. CDR3 sequence: CASSYIRGSAYEQYF. The CDR3 DNA sequence: TGCGCCAGCAGCTATATACGCGGGAGCGCCTACGAGCAGTACTTC. Drawing the rest from reference TRBV5-1 and TRBJ2-7, the complete variable domain is KAGVTQTPRYLIKTRGQQVTLSCSPISGHRSVSWYQQTPGQGLQFLFEYFSETQRNKGNFPGRFSGRQFSNSRSEMNVSTLELGDSALYLCASSYIRGSAYEQYFGPGTRLTVT.

The V call is TRBV19, the J call TRBJ1-1; weak D call: TRBD1 (5 bases). V lost 8 bases to trimming and J lost 4 bases, with 14 bases between them. The CDR3 is 13 residues long. CDR1 and CDR2 from the germline V gene are LNHDA and SQIVND (reference sequence). CDR3 sequence (DNA): TGTGCCAGTTCCAAGGGGTTGGGCACTGAAGCTTTCTTT. Its protein is CASSKGLGTEAFF.

The chain recombines TRBV4-2 with TRBJ2-5; 12 nucleotides align to TRBD1. This CDR3 has 16 amino acids. Trimming removed 1 base from V and 5 bases from J; junction bases left unmatched: 5. The germline V gene encodes CDR1 LGHNA and CDR2 YNFKEQ. CDR3 amino acids: CASSQGVGQGAETQYF. The CDR3 bases are TGTGCCAGCAGCCAAGGAGTGGGACAGGGGGCCGAGACCCAGTACTTC.